These 32 T cell receptor beta chains were all obtained from the same sample, sequenced in a study of T cells after yellow fever vaccination. Using its own MiXCR run on the 5' RACE reads, TCRdb lists one record per CDR3 protein. The table records about 63,000 distinct CDR3 sequences, approximately 7% of them present only once. The sequencing here drew on CD8+ T cells sorted from PBMCs, taken 15 days after the yellow fever booster vaccination. These TCRs come from a man aged 25 to 40 who received the YFV17D yellow fever vaccine.

This clonotype appeared many times. The rearrangement joins TRBV9 to TRBJ1-1, with D unclear. CDR1 SGDLS and CDR2 YYNGEE come from the germline V gene. There are 14 residues in the CDR3. V lost 0 bases and J 2 bases, leaving 8 bases between the germline ends. The CDR3 DNA is TGTGCCAGCAGCGTAGGGGGAAGAAACACTGAAGCTTTCTTT. Amino acids: CASSVGGRNTEAFF.

This clonotype was observed many times. The rearrangement joins TRBV5-4 to TRBJ2-3; D possibly uses TRBD1 or TRBD2 (7 bases each). This CDR3 region has 14 residues. With 2 bases removed from V and 3 bases from J, the gap between germline ends came to 10 bases. Germline loops: CDR1 SGHNT, CDR2 YYREEE (reference sequence). CDR3 nucleotide sequence: TGTGCCAGCAGCTTCCAGGGGGGGACAGATACGCAGTATTTT. Translating it yields CASSFQGGTDTQYF.

This clonotype has ten or more counts. The rearrangement uses TRBV29-1 and TRBJ2-1; D remains ambiguous. Germline V gives CDR1 SQVTM, CDR2 ANQGSEA. The CDR3 runs 12 residues. The CDR3 reads CSGSRMSDEQFF. Here the CDR3 DNA reads TGCAGTGGTTCCCGGATGTCAGATGAGCAGTTCTTC.

The chain is built from TRBV11-1 and TRBJ2-1; weak D call: TRBD2 (6 bases). From germline, CDR1 is SGHAT and CDR2 FQDESV (reference sequence). The CDR3 has 18 residues. The germline V and J ends were trimmed by 8 bases and 0 bases, with 23 bases remaining between them. CDR3 sequence reads: CASLGSATWGSSYNEQFF. CDR3 DNA sequence: TGTGCCAGCCTCGGGAGTGCGACTTGGGGAAGCTCCTACAATGAGCAGTTCTTC.

Sample share makes this clonotype medium-sized. The V call is TRBV15, the J call TRBJ1-1, with a tentative D call TRBD1 (5 bases). Trimming removed 2 bases from V and 7 bases from J, with 14 bases in between. Germline V gives CDR1 LNHNV, CDR2 YYDKDF (reference sequence). CDR3 length: 14 amino acids. The CDR3 coding sequence is TGTGCCACCAGCAGATACGGGGGTTTTGGTGAAGCTTTCTTT. Its translation: CATSRYGGFGEAFF.

This clonotype was seen many times. The J gene is TRBJ2-1, the V gene TRBV5-1; 11 bases are shared with TRBD2. There are 17 residues in the CDR3. V dropped 0 bases and J dropped 1; count of bases not matched to a gene: 3. CDR1 is SGHRS and CDR2 is YFSETQ in the germline V gene. The CDR3 region has the DNA TGCGCCAGCAGCTTGGCACTAGCGGGAGTTTCCTACAATGAGCAGTTCTTC. It specifies CASSLALAGVSYNEQFF.

This clonotype was recorded at least ten times. The V and J genes are TRBV7-3 and TRBJ2-3; TRBD1 is a possible D gene (5 bases). CDR3 length equals 15 residues. Germline assignment: CDR1 SGHTA and CDR2 FQGTGA. Trimming left V 5 bases short and J 4 bases short, with 16 bases between. CDR3 sequence (DNA): TGTGCCAGCAGCCACACGCTTGAAGGGGCAGATACGCAGTATTTT. This sequence encodes CASSHTLEGADTQYF.

This clonotype has ten or more counts. The rearrangement links TRBV6-5 to TRBJ1-2; D may be TRBD1 (6 bases). This CDR3 is built from 16 residues. Trimming stripped 2 bases from V and 1 base from J, with 14 bases between. Per germline, CDR1 MNHEY and CDR2 SVGAGI. The CDR3 spells CASSYRTDLVNYGYTF. CDR3 sequence (DNA): TGTGCCAGCAGTTACAGGACAGATCTTGTTAACTATGGCTACACCTTC.

This clonotype was picked up many times. This chain links TRBV6-2 or TRBV6-3 with TRBJ2-1; a weak D match, TRBD1 (5 bases). The CDR3 has 13 residues. Germline V CDR1 and CDR2: MNHEY, SVGEGT. V was shortened by 7 bases and J by 6 bases, with 13 bases between the two germline ends. CDR3 DNA: TGTGCCAGCACCGACGGCCAGGGCAATGAGCAGTTCTTC. It specifies CASTDGQGNEQFF.

The chain has TRBV29-1 and TRBJ2-7; D gene ambiguous. The V end lost 6 bases, the J end lost 1 base, and 16 bases lay between the germline ends. CDR1 and CDR2 from the germline V gene are SQVTM and ANQGSEA. CDR3 length: 14 amino acids. CDR3 nucleotide sequence: TGCAGCGTGGATGGAGACGGGCGGTCCTACGAGCAGTACTTC. This codes for CSVDGDGRSYEQYF.

This clonotype was picked up many times. CDR3 sequence: CASSQTPGQQETQYF. The DNA for the CDR3 is TGTGCCAGCAGTCAAACACCGGGACAGCAAGAGACCCAGTACTTC. The chain is built from TRBV11-1 and TRBJ2-5, with 7 positions matching TRBD1. Germline lookup yields CDR1 SGHAT and CDR2 FQDESV (reference sequence). J lost 2 bases, V lost 6 bases, and 9 bases had no gene match. The CDR3 is 15 residues long.

Ten or more counts support this clonotype. The CDR3 loop reads CASSWDRVETQYF. CDR3 bases: TGTGCCAGCAGTTGGGACAGGGTAGAGACCCAGTACTTC. The rearrangement joins TRBV28 to TRBJ2-5, with 9 bases aligning to TRBD1. V lost 4 bases and J lost 4; bases outside the gene matches: 1. The CDR3 spans 13 residues. The germline gives CDR1 MDHEN, CDR2 SYDVKM.

This clonotype occurred many times. The V gene is TRBV6-1, the J gene TRBJ2-7; 8 bases match TRBD2. The CDR3 is 13 amino acids. The V segment lost 6 bases and the J segment 5 bases; nucleotides outside the gene matches: 6. Looked up from germline, CDR1 is MNHNS and CDR2 is SASEGT. The CDR3 loop reads CASSPGGAHEQYF. The CDR3 bases are TGTGCCAGCAGCCCCGGGGGGGCCCACGAGCAGTACTTC.

This clonotype was seen repeatedly, ten times or more. The rearrangement uses TRBV20-1 and TRBJ1-1, with 8 positions matching TRBD1. The V gene's germline CDR1 is DFQATT and CDR2 SNEGSKA (reference sequence). V lost 3 bases and J lost 5; bases outside the gene matches: 11. The CDR3 length is 15 residues. CDR3 DNA: TGCAGTGCTAGGGGACAGGCCAGCCCCTTTACTGAAGCTTTCTTT. Residues: CSARGQASPFTEAFF.

This clonotype was seen repeatedly, ten times or more. The V call is TRBV5-1, the J call TRBJ2-2; no definite D call. Germline V CDR1 and CDR2: SGHRS, YFSETQ. Trimming stripped 0 bases from V and 2 bases from J, with 14 bases between. There are 17 residues in the CDR3. The CDR3 DNA is TGCGCCAGCAGCTTGGCCCTTCAGCCAGATAACACCGGGGAGCTGTTTTTT. Encoded protein: CASSLALQPDNTGELFF.

The genes are TRBV13 and TRBJ2-1, with TRBD2 identical over 9 bases. The V gene's germline CDR1 is PRHDT and CDR2 FYEKMQ (reference sequence). The CDR3 totals 15 residues. Trimming removed 5 bases from V and 5 bases from J; junction bases left unmatched: 7. CDR3: CASSTRTSANNEQFF. DNA for the CDR3: TGTGCCAGCAGCACCCGGACTAGCGCCAACAATGAGCAGTTCTTC.

CDR3 coding DNA: TGTGCCATCGGCCCTGGACAGCACTACGAGCAGTACTTC. It yields the protein CAIGPGQHYEQYF. The V gene is TRBV5-5, the J gene TRBJ2-7, with D perhaps TRBD1 (6 bases). V was cut by 9 bases and J by 3 bases, with 16 bases left in between. The CDR3 consists of 13 residues. Germline lookup yields CDR1 SGHKS and CDR2 YYEKEE (reference sequence).

This clonotype was found a few times. The V gene is TRBV4-1, the J gene TRBJ2-7; 15 positions match TRBD2. Germline-derived CDR1 and CDR2 are MGHRA and YSYEKL. This CDR3 comprises 22 residues. Losses at the gene ends were 4 bases for V and 5 bases for J; bases not matched to a gene: 24. Written as DNA, the CDR3 is TGCGCCAGCAGCCCGACCGTCATAGATCCGGGACTAGCGGGAGGATTCTACCACGAGCAGTACTTC. Translating gives CASSPTVIDPGLAGGFYHEQYF.

This clonotype was observed many times. The chain is built from TRBV30 and TRBJ2-7; maybe TRBD1 (6 bases). The CDR3 runs to 13 residues. Germline loops: CDR1 GTSNPN, CDR2 SVGIG (reference sequence). The V and J ends lost 5 bases and 6 bases respectively, with 17 bases between them. The CDR3 coding sequence is TGTGCCTGGGCAGGACAAACAGGGAGCGAGCAGTACTTC. It specifies CAWAGQTGSEQYF.

This clonotype has at least ten counts. J is TRBJ2-1 and V is TRBV27; 9 bases line up with TRBD2. The germline V gene has CDR1 MNHEY and CDR2 SMNVEV (reference sequence). With V trimmed by 2 bases and J by 8 bases, 7 bases remained unmatched. The CDR3 is made up of 15 amino acids. The CDR3 loop reads CASSLAAGTSYEQFF. The CDR3 coding sequence is TGTGCCAGCAGTTTAGCCGCCGGGACTAGCTATGAGCAGTTCTTC.

This clonotype came up many times. The chain's CDR3 is CASSLGSVYGYTF. DNA of the CDR3: TGTGCCAGCAGTTTGGGCTCCGTCTATGGCTACACCTTC. The V and J genes are TRBV12-3 or TRBV12-4 and TRBJ1-2; unclear D gene. There are 13 residues in the CDR3. Between the trimmed V and J ends, which lost 3 bases and 4 bases, there was a span of 9 bases.

By sample fraction, this clonotype is medium-sized (0.01 to 0.1%). V usage is TRBV5-1 and J usage is TRBJ1-1; a weak D match, TRBD1 (6 bases). V dropped 0 bases and J dropped 4 bases, with 13 bases sitting between them. CDR1 is SGHRS, CDR2 YFSETQ, per germline. The CDR3 has 15 amino acids. The CDR3 DNA reads as TGCGCCAGCAGCTTGGATAAGGGGGGTTTCACTGAAGCTTTCTTT. This encodes CASSLDKGGFTEAFF.

This clonotype was recorded many times. The rearrangement links TRBV7-2 to TRBJ2-1, with TRBD2 identical over 7 bases. The V gene end was trimmed by 8 bases and the J gene end by 9 bases; junction bases not matched to a gene: 10. The CDR3 runs to 13 residues. CDR1 and CDR2 (germline): SGHTA, FQGNSA. The CDR3 sequence: CASLLAPRPEQFF. CDR3 sequence (DNA): TGTGCCAGCTTACTAGCGCCAAGGCCTGAGCAGTTCTTC.

Ten or more counts support this clonotype. CDR3 protein: CASSYTANTEAFF. As DNA, the CDR3 is TGTGCCAGCAGTTACACAGCGAACACTGAAGCTTTCTTT. This chain links TRBV6-5 with TRBJ1-1; no definite D call. The CDR3 has 13 residues. Germline loops: CDR1 MNHEY, CDR2 SVGAGI. Trimming left V 2 bases short and J 1 base short, with 5 bases between.

This clonotype showed up many times. The chain carries TRBV7-2 and TRBJ2-3, with D unclear. The CDR3 has 12 residues. Germline CDR1 is SGHTA and CDR2 is FQGNSA. The V end lost 3 bases, the J end lost 3 bases, and 4 bases lay between the germline ends. The CDR3 DNA reads TGTGCCAGCAGCTTCATTACAGATACGCAGTATTTT. As protein: CASSFITDTQYF.

This clonotype was observed at least ten times. This chain joins TRBV4-2 and TRBJ2-5; TRBD1 aligns across 9 bases. This CDR3 has 17 residues. Germline V gene data show CDR1 as LGHNA and CDR2 as YNFKEQ. The J segment lost 0 bases and the V segment lost 0 bases, leaving 5 bases of the junction unmatched. This chain's CDR3 is CASSQDGTGGDQETQYF. The CDR3, as DNA: TGTGCCAGCAGCCAAGATGGTACAGGGGGCGACCAAGAGACCCAGTACTTC.

There are many counts of this clonotype. The V call is TRBV7-2, the J call TRBJ2-4, with 7 positions matching TRBD1. The V gene's germline CDR1 is SGHTA and CDR2 FQGNSA. CDR3 length equals 17 residues. V was clipped by 4 bases and J by 0 bases; unmatched bases: 9. The CDR3 loop is CASSSTRWDRAKNIQYF. DNA of the CDR3: TGTGCCAGCAGCTCCACCCGCTGGGACAGAGCCAAAAACATTCAGTACTTC.

The table lists this clonotype with many counts. The genes are TRBV20-1 and TRBJ1-6; D is uncertain. Germline V gives CDR1 DFQATT, CDR2 SNEGSKA (reference sequence). The germline V and J ends were trimmed by 0 bases and 6 bases, with 15 bases remaining between them. The CDR3 extends over 16 amino acids. This chain's CDR3 is CSARDLEQPPNSPLHF. For the CDR3, the DNA is TGCAGTGCTAGAGATTTGGAGCAACCCCCTAATTCACCCCTCCACTTT.

The rearrangement uses TRBV29-1 and TRBJ2-2; D unresolved. The length of the CDR3 is 14 residues. CDR1 is SQVTM, CDR2 ANQGSEA, per germline. Trimming stripped 7 bases from V and 1 base from J, with 13 bases between. CDR3 amino acids: CSASAGLNTGELFF. In DNA, the CDR3 is TGCAGCGCCTCCGCTGGGTTGAACACCGGGGAGCTGTTTTTT.

There are a few counts of this clonotype. The V and J genes are TRBV2 and TRBJ2-1, with a tentative D call TRBD2 (6 bases). The CDR3 runs 13 residues. Looked up from germline, CDR1 is SNHLY and CDR2 is FYNNEI. V was pared by 2 bases and J by 8 bases, with 10 bases between. The CDR3 nucleotides read TGTGCCAGCAGTGAAATGCGGGACTATGAGCAGTTCTTC. This encodes CASSEMRDYEQFF.

Many counts were recorded for this clonotype. The chain is built from TRBV6-5 and TRBJ1-1; possible D gene TRBD1, 5 bases. The CDR3 consists of 13 residues. The V gene's germline CDR1 is MNHEY and CDR2 SVGAGI. The ends were cut back, 2 bases at V and 2 bases at J, with 6 bases in the middle. The CDR3 DNA is TGTGCCAGCAGTTACGGGGGAAACACTGAAGCTTTCTTT. As protein: CASSYGGNTEAFF.

Ten or more counts support this clonotype. The V call is TRBV2, the J call TRBJ2-7; no reliable D call. CDR1 is SNHLY, CDR2 FYNNEI, per germline. This CDR3 comprises 12 residues. V was cut by 3 bases and J by 3 bases, with 6 bases left in between. CDR3 region: CASSDYSYEQYF. CDR3 in DNA: TGTGCCAGCAGTGACTACAGCTACGAGCAGTACTTC.